These 10 T cell receptor beta chains originate from one sample sequenced in a study of blood T cell repertoires in COVID-19. Assay used: immunoSEQ multiplex PCR; TCRdb lists only in-frame clones, some missing. The sample has 150,000 to 200,000 clones, 60% to 85% seen once. Sequencing input: peripheral blood. These receptor sequences come from a man in his 60s with active or convalescent COVID-19.

The chain is built from TRBV27 and TRBJ1-1, with D possibly being TRBD1 (6 bases). The CDR3 consists of 14 residues. In germline, CDR1 is MNHEY, CDR2 SMNVEV (reference sequence). Trimming pared 1 base from V and 4 bases from J, leaving 10 bases between. The CDR3 DNA follows: TGTGCCAGCAGTTTATTAGTAGGGGGCACTGAAGCTTTCTTT. It encodes CASSLLVGGTEAFF.

The genes are TRBV5-1 and TRBJ2-1; TRBD2 matches 12 bases. The V and J ends lost 0 bases and 7 bases, in that order; junction bases with no gene match: 8. Per germline, CDR1 SGHRS and CDR2 YFSETQ. The CDR3 loop spans 17 amino acids. The CDR3 reads CASSLAPSGRASNEQFF. Here the CDR3 DNA reads TGCGCCAGCAGCTTGGCACCTAGCGGGAGGGCCAGTAATGAGCAGTTCTTC.

This rearrangement joins TRBV19 to TRBJ2-7; 8 nucleotides align to TRBD2. The length of the CDR3 is 14 residues. The trim removed 5 bases at V and 5 bases at J, leaving 8 bases unmatched. Germline V CDR1 and CDR2: LNHDA, SQIVND (reference sequence). CDR3 amino acids: CASSFASGSHEQYF. Here the CDR3 DNA reads TGTGCCAGTAGTTTCGCCAGCGGGAGCCACGAGCAGTACTTC. Complete variable domain (other parts from reference TRBV19 and TRBJ2-7): DGGITQSPKYLFRKEGQNVTLSCEQNLNHDAMYWYRQDPGQGLRLIYYSQIVNDFQKGDIAEGYSVSREKKESFPLTVTSAQKNPTAFYLCASSFASGSHEQYFGPGTRLTVT.

This chain connects TRBV9 to TRBJ2-3, with TRBD2 identical over 7 bases. V was pared by 0 bases and J by 4 bases, with 2 bases of the junction left unmatched. Germline V gene sequence: CDR1 SGDLS, CDR2 YYNGEE. The CDR3 length is 14 residues. CDR3 sequence reads: CASSVAAGADTQYF. The CDR3 coding sequence is TGTGCCAGCAGCGTAGCGGCGGGAGCAGATACGCAGTATTTT.

The genes are TRBV4-3 and TRBJ1-2; D may be TRBD1 (6 bases). Deletions cut 1 base from V and 8 bases from J, with 20 bases between. The germline CDR1 and CDR2 sequences are LGHNA and YSLEER. This CDR3 comprises 16 residues. The CDR3 sequence is CASSQGRARPGVGYTF. The DNA for the CDR3 is TGCGCCAGCAGCCAAGGGCGGGCGCGTCCAGGGGTGGGCTACACCTTC.

This clone occurred a few times. This chain links TRBV30 with TRBJ2-7; D is undetermined. V was trimmed by 2 bases and J by 3 bases, leaving 8 bases between them. The length of the CDR3 is 12 residues. Germline CDR1 reads GTSNPN; CDR2 reads SVGIG (reference sequence). Here the CDR3 DNA reads TGTGCCTGGAGTCCGGGTGACTACGAGCAGTACTTC. Translated, it gives CAWSPGDYEQYF.

This clone was seen once. The chain links TRBV19 to TRBJ1-2; D is possibly TRBD1 (6 bases). Germline CDR1 reads LNHDA; CDR2 reads SQIVND (reference sequence). V was clipped by 10 bases and J by 6 bases, with 18 bases between them. The CDR3 has 13 residues. Written as DNA, the CDR3 is TGTGCCATCCTGGGAAAGGGGGACCATGGCTACACCTTC. Encoded protein: CAILGKGDHGYTF.

This chain connects TRBV5-1 to TRBJ1-6; D uncertain. The CDR3 runs to 15 residues. Trimming took off 0 bases at V and 10 bases at J, with 14 bases between the two ends. Germline V gene lookup returns CDR1 SGHRS and CDR2 YFSETQ. The CDR3 here is CASSLASLEGSPLHF. CDR3 DNA: TGCGCCAGCAGCTTGGCCAGCTTAGAGGGCTCACCCCTCCACTTT.

CDR3 protein: CASTKEGNTEAFF. In DNA form, the CDR3 reads TGTGCCAGCACGAAGGAGGGTAACACTGAAGCTTTCTTT. The chain combines TRBV2 with TRBJ1-1; D is uncertain. Trimming pared 7 bases from V and 2 bases from J, leaving 11 bases between. There are 13 residues in the CDR3. Germline V gives CDR1 SNHLY, CDR2 FYNNEI.

The chain couples TRBV6-2 or TRBV6-3 to TRBJ2-3, with 10 nucleotides matching TRBD2. Trimming removed 4 bases from V and 4 bases from J; junction bases left unmatched: 2. The CDR3 contains 14 residues. Germline V gene lookup returns CDR1 MNHEY and CDR2 SVGEGT. CDR3 protein: CASSSLAGADTQYF. DNA for the CDR3: TGTGCCAGCAGTTCCCTAGCGGGAGCAGATACGCAGTATTTT.